This T cell receptor (beta chain) comes out of a study of blood T cell repertoires in COVID-19. For the study at large: COVID-19 samples, acute and convalescent, were from the United States, Italy and Spain. T cells, B-cell-depleted T cells, or PBMCs supplied cDNA or gDNA.

Authors' processing steps: By means of reference gene primer amplification, nucleated cell counts were estimated. Assay used: immunoSEQ multiplex PCR; TCRdb lists only in-frame clones, some missing. The D gene and trimming were derived from the DNA, and the V and J assignments and clone size from that table. The sample shows around 64,000 clones, over 70% of them seen only once. CDR1 and CDR2 (germline): MNHNY, SVGAGI (reference sequence). After removal of 8 bases from V and 3 bases from J, the junction contained 13 bases not matched to a gene. CDR3 length equals 16 residues. Sequencing was done on a sample of peripheral blood. The rearrangement joins TRBV6-6 to TRBJ2-3; 8 positions match TRBD2. The TCR comes from a man in his fifties or sixties with active COVID-19. CDR3 in amino acids: CASGPYSAGGTDTQYF. The CDR3 DNA reads TGTGCCAGCGGACCCTACTCGGCGGGAGGTACAGATACGCAGTATTTT.